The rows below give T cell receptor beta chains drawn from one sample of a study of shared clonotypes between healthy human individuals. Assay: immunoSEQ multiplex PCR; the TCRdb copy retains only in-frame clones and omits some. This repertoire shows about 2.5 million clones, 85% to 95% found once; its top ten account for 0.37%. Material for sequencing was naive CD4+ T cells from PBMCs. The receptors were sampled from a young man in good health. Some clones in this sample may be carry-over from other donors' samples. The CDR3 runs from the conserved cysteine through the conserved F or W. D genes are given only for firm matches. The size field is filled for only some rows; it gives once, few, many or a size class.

TGTGCCAGTAGTATGGGGCAGGCACAAAATGAAAAACTGTTTTTT CASSMGQAQNEKLFF TRBV19 - TRBJ1-4 -
TGTGCCAGCAGCCCCGGGACTAGAATCGGGGAGCTGTTTTTT CASSPGTRIGELFF TRBV4-2 TRBD2 TRBJ2-2 -
TGTGCCAGCAGGACAGGGGGACTAACCGGGGAGCTGTTTTTT CASRTGGLTGELFF TRBV6-1 TRBD1 TRBJ2-2 once
TGTGCCAGCAGCTTCCCACCCACAGATACGCAGTATTTT CASSFPPTDTQYF TRBV7-2 - TRBJ2-3 once
TGTGCCAGCAGCTTAGCCCAGGACACCTCCCAAGAGACCCAGTACTTC CASSLAQDTSQETQYF TRBV7-2 - TRBJ2-5 -
TGTGCCAGCACCCCCAGGTTGGGGTCTGTGAACACTGAAGCTTTCTTT CASTPRLGSVNTEAFF TRBV27 - TRBJ1-1 -
TGTGCCAGCAGTGACTTCGAATATGGGCGTAAGGGAATTCGGAACAGGACGTTTTACGAGCAGTACTTC CASSDFEYGRKGIRNRTFYEQYF TRBV6-4 - TRBJ2-7 -
TGTGCCAGCAGTCGCCCCCCTGCCCATACGCAGTATTTT CASSRPPAHTQYF TRBV5-6 - TRBJ2-3 -
TGTGCCAGCAGCCCCCAAGGGACAGCAGAAAAAAACATTCAGTACTTC CASSPQGTAEKNIQYF TRBV7-9 TRBD1 TRBJ2-4 -
TGTGCCAGCAGCTTGGGATACGAGCAGTACTTC CASSLGYEQYF TRBV5-4 - TRBJ2-7 -
TGTGCCAGCAGCTCCGGACAGACTCAAGAGACCCAGTACTTC CASSSGQTQETQYF TRBV5-5 - TRBJ2-5 once
TGCGCCAGCATACGGACTAGGGGGACCGGGGAGCTGTTTTTT CASIRTRGTGELFF TRBV10-2 - TRBJ2-2 -
TGTGCCACCTATTCTAGGCATAGCTCTGGAAACACCATATATTTT CATYSRHSSGNTIYF TRBV15 - TRBJ1-3 -
TGCGCCAGCTCGAGGGCCGGGGGAGAGACCCAGTACTTC CASSRAGGETQYF TRBV10-1 - TRBJ2-5 -
TGTGCCAGCAGCAGCCTGGGGACACCCCGAGAGACCCAGTACTTC CASSSLGTPRETQYF TRBV21-1 - TRBJ2-5 once
TGCGCCAGCAGCCCGAGGGACGGGGGTACCTACGACGCAGATACGCAGTATTTT CASSPRDGGTYDADTQYF TRBV4-1 - TRBJ2-3 -
TGTGCCACCAGGTCGCCTAGCGTCTACGAGCAGTACTTC CATRSPSVYEQYF TRBV15 - TRBJ2-7 -
TGTGCCAGCTCGCAGTACCGGGACAATAACTATGGCTACACCTTC CASSQYRDNNYGYTF TRBV18 - TRBJ1-2 -